The 13 T cell receptor beta chains below come from one sample, sequenced in a study of shared clonotypes between healthy human individuals. Generated by immunoSEQ multiplex PCR, the TCRdb table keeps only in-frame clones and is missing some. Of a few hundred thousand clones listed, around 77% were seen once; the top ten hold 12%. Material for sequencing was PBMCs. The receptors here all came from a woman aged 40 to 49 in good health. Some clones in this sample may be carry-over from other donors' samples.

The chain carries TRBV6-1 and TRBJ2-7; TRBD1 is a possible D gene (6 bases). With 6 bases removed from V and 2 bases from J, the gap between germline ends came to 14 bases. CDR1 and CDR2 (germline): MNHNS, SASEGT. The CDR3 sequence is 14 residues long. The CDR3 DNA follows: TGTGCCAGCAGACCAACAGGGCCTGCCTACGAGCAGTACTTC. It specifies CASRPTGPAYEQYF.

The chain recombines TRBV4-3 with TRBJ1-1; TRBD1 might be the D (6 bases). The CDR3 covers 15 residues. Trimming took off 0 bases at V and 2 bases at J, with 10 bases between the two ends. Germline V gene sequence: CDR1 LGHNA, CDR2 YSLEER. CDR3 protein: CASSQDDRRNTEAFF. The CDR3 DNA reads as TGCGCCAGCAGCCAAGACGACAGGAGAAACACTGAAGCTTTCTTT.

This sequence joins TRBV7-2 and TRBJ2-7, with D hard to call. The germline V gene encodes CDR1 SGHTA and CDR2 FQGNSA. This CDR3 is built from 16 residues. Between the trimmed V and J ends, which lost 1 base and 0 bases, there was a span of 13 bases. CDR3 amino acids: CASSLVGRLSSYEQYF. The DNA for the CDR3 is TGTGCCAGCAGCTTAGTGGGCAGGCTTAGCTCCTACGAGCAGTACTTC.

The DNA of the CDR3 is TGTGCCTGGATAAAGCGGGAAACCTACAATGAGCAGTTCTTC. Amino acids: CAWIKRETYNEQFF. This chain joins TRBV30 and TRBJ2-1; TRBD2 agrees at 7 bases. The V and J ends lost 4 bases and 2 bases, in that order; junction bases with no gene match: 5. The CDR3 consists of 14 residues. Per the germline V gene, CDR1 is GTSNPN and CDR2 is SVGIG (reference sequence). The full variable domain, in which reference TRBV30 and TRBJ2-1 provide the parts outside the CDR3, is SQTIHQWPATLVQPVGSPLSLECTVEGTSNPNLYWYRQAAGRGLQLLFYSVGIGQISSEVPQNLSASRPQDRQFILSSKKLLLSDSGFYLCAWIKRETYNEQFFGPGTRLTVL.

The CDR3 DNA follows: TGCGCCAGCAGCCAAGGCAGAGGCACTGAAGCTTTCTTT. Protein sequence: CASSQGRGTEAFF. This chain joins TRBV4-3 and TRBJ1-1; no firm D call. From germline, CDR1 is LGHNA and CDR2 YSLEER. The CDR3 has 13 residues. V lost 1 base to trimming and J lost 4 bases, with 7 bases between them.

The chain employs TRBV7-2 and TRBJ2-2; weak D call: TRBD2 (6 bases). Trimming shortened V by 6 bases and J by 5 bases, and 13 bases separated the two germline ends. The CDR3 spans 14 residues. The V gene's germline CDR1 is SGHTA and CDR2 FQGNSA. Here the CDR3 DNA reads TGTGCCAGCAGAACCGGGACTCTAACCGGGGAGCTGTTTTTT. Its translation is CASRTGTLTGELFF.

The chain combines TRBV28 with TRBJ1-5; D call uncertain. CDR1 is MDHEN, CDR2 SYDVKM, per germline. The CDR3 extends over 14 amino acids. The V and J ends lost 2 bases and 7 bases respectively, with 12 bases between them. This chain's CDR3 is CASSLLPGSQPQHF. In nucleotides, the CDR3 is TGTGCCAGCAGTTTACTGCCAGGCTCGCAGCCCCAGCATTTT.

This clone was counted a few times. This likely traces to a read error, being one base from a far larger clone. This sequence joins TRBV9 and TRBJ1-5; TRBD1 matches 11 bases. The germline CDR1 and CDR2 sequences are SGDLS and YYNGEE. The length of the CDR3 is 15 residues. CDR3 residues: CAGSVGTGGSQPQHF. The DNA for the CDR3 is TGTGCCGGCAGCGTAGGGACAGGGGGATCTCAGCCCCAGCATTTT.

The J gene is TRBJ1-1, the V gene TRBV5-1; D is ambiguous. The CDR3 has 16 amino acids. CDR1 SGHRS and CDR2 YFSETQ come from the germline V gene. Trimming left V 7 bases short and J 2 bases short, with 21 bases between. The CDR3 DNA is TGCGCCAGCGCTTCGGTGGGGTTATTAGGAAACACTGAAGCTTTCTTT. Translation gives CASASVGLLGNTEAFF.

The chain uses TRBV6-1 and TRBJ2-7, with a tentative D call TRBD1 (6 bases). V lost 3 bases and J 4 bases, leaving 22 bases between the germline ends. Per the germline V gene, CDR1 is MNHNS and CDR2 is SASEGT. This CDR3 region has 17 residues. The CDR3, as DNA: TGTGCCAGCAGTGATGAAACCGGGACACAGCCCTCTTACGAGCAGTACTTC. Protein product: CASSDETGTQPSYEQYF.

In its sample, this clone was seen many times. V and J are TRBV30 and TRBJ2-7, with D tentatively TRBD1 (6 bases). Germline values: CDR1 GTSNPN, CDR2 SVGIG (reference sequence). V lost 3 bases to trimming and J lost 2 bases, with 11 bases between them. The length of the CDR3 is 13 residues. CDR3 sequence reads: CAWSRDTPYEQYF. The CDR3 DNA is TGTGCCTGGAGCCGGGACACCCCCTACGAGCAGTACTTC.

A word on this clone: This clone may be a read error of a much larger clone one base away. This sample also contains other DNA sequences that code for the same CDR3. This chain links TRBV11-2 with TRBJ2-5; D might be TRBD2 (6 bases). Germline V CDR1 and CDR2: SGHAT, FQNNGV. V dropped 7 bases and J dropped 2 bases, with 20 bases sitting between them. This CDR3 is built from 16 residues. The CDR3 sequence is CASTRGAAPQQETQYF. CDR3 nucleotides: TGTGCCAGCACCCGCGGGGCAGCACCGCAGCAAGAGACCCAGTACTTC.

This clone was counted a few times. DNA of the CDR3: TGTGCCAGCAGCTTAGTAGGAGACAGCCAAGAGACCCAGTACTTC. This translates into CASSLVGDSQETQYF. The rearrangement links TRBV7-2 to TRBJ2-5, with a tentative D call TRBD1 (5 bases). Germline CDR1 is SGHTA and CDR2 is FQGNSA. The CDR3 length is 15 residues. Trimming cost V 1 base and J 1 base, with 10 bases left between them.